This record concerns one TCR beta chain sequence. Its antigen is undetermined. This specimen belongs to a study of cytomegalovirus exposure and HLA in healthy donors. Use of 60 Vbeta and 13 Jbeta primers characterized the PCR. Assay: immunoSEQ multiplex PCR; the TCRdb copy retains only in-frame clones and omits some. Of some 200,000 clones detected, around three quarters appear once; the ten largest clones hold approximately 2%. Overall study findings and caveats: Several of the most significant clusters were apparently associated with common viral pathogens in a later analysis. The sole available immune exposure information was CMV serostatus.

The sample was PBMCs. This clonotype originated in a woman in her thirties in good health and CMV-seropositive.

Written as DNA, the CDR3 is TGTGCCAGCAGCGTCGAGGGACAGGGCTTGTTCGAGCAGTACTTC. Translation gives CASSVEGQGLFEQYF. The rearrangement uses TRBV5-6 and TRBJ2-7, with 9 bases that match TRBD1. CDR3 length equals 15 residues. V was clipped by 4 bases and J by 6 bases; unmatched bases: 11. Per the germline V gene, CDR1 is SGHDT and CDR2 is YYEEEE.